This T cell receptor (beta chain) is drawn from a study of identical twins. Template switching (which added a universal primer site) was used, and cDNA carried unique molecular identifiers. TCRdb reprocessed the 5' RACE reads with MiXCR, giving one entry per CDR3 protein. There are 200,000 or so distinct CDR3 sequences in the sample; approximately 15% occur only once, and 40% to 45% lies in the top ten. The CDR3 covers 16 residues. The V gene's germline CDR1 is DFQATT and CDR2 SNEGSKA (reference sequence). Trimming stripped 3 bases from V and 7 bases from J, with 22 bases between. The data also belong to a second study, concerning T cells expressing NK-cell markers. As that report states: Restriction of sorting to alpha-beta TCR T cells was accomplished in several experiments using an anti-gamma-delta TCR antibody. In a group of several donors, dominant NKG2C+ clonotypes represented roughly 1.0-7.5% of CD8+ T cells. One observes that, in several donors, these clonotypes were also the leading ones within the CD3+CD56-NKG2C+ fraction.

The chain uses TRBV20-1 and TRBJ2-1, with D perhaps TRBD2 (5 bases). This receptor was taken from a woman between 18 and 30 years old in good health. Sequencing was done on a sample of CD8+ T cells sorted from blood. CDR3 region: CSASDGESDWLNEQFF. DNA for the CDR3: TGCAGTGCTAGTGATGGAGAATCGGACTGGCTTAATGAGCAGTTCTTC.